Reported below is one TCR beta chain. The antigen is undetermined. Unique molecular identifiers (one per individual cDNA molecule) were attached. TCRdb reanalysed the 5' RACE reads using MiXCR and keeps one entry per CDR3 protein. The sample includes under 45,000 distinct CDR3 sequences, roughly 8% seen only once; the top ten take around 12%. The V segment lost 6 bases and the J segment 9 bases; nucleotides outside the gene matches: 13. The germline V gene has CDR1 MRHNA and CDR2 SNTAGT. The CDR3 runs 15 residues. The data belong to a study of early T cells in non-severe SARS-CoV-2 infection. Study summary: It was bulk RNA from unsorted whole blood that was sequenced, and the chains were unpaired.

Study-wide findings and caveats: Matching results from VDJdb favored anti-spike CD8 responses, leaving private and CD4 specificities undetected.

The J gene is TRBJ1-5, the V gene TRBV6-4, with 8 bases lining up with TRBD1. The material was whole blood, obtained at baseline. The receptor was derived from an adult who was a healthcare worker with PCR-confirmed SARS-CoV-2 infection or an uninfected control (not recorded which). CDR3 region: CASSPSPGGTGPQHF. For the CDR3, the DNA is TGTGCCAGCAGCCCTTCCCCAGGGGGGACAGGGCCCCAGCATTTT.